This TCR beta chain was documented in a study of vaccination and CD4 T cells after COVID-19 (dated by TCRdb to the early 2020s). Looking at the study overall: Convalescent patients had a positive SARS-CoV-2 result on nasal swab PCR, and of these patients, several had mild disease and one had severe disease. Post-vaccine blood samples were collected a median of approximately 77 days after the second vaccine dose, ranging from roughly 12 to 241 days. In the convalescent cohort there were six males and four females, among whom were two Hispanic individuals, seven Caucasians, two Asians and one multiracial person. Participants received two doses of either the Pfizer-BioNTech BNT162b2 vaccine (n=8) or the Moderna mRNA-1273 vaccine (n=2). Post-COVID blood samples from convalescent patients were collected a median of around 110 days after diagnosis, with a range of roughly 30 to 170 days. In ten to eleven COVID-19 convalescent patients and 4 infection-naive healthy vaccine recipients, the spike-specific CD4+ TCR repertoire before mRNA vaccination was compared with the repertoire after mRNA vaccination. Control cultures used a CEFX viral epitope pool as positive control, an HIV-1 Nef peptide pool as negative control, or no peptide. Overlapping spike peptide pools from SARS-CoV-2 and from the common cold coronaviruses HCoV-NL63, HCoV-OC43 and HCoV-229E were used as culture stimuli. Study-level results and caveats: The number of convalescent patients in the study was relatively small, and the study did not examine early timepoints following natural infection. Among the post-vaccine SARS-CoV-2-reactive clones in convalescent patients, a median 86.3% showed up only after vaccination, which suggests vaccine-specific priming. The median number of SARS-CoV-2-reactive clonotypes rose from under 25 after infection to 30 to 45 after vaccination, but the change was not significant. Of the vaccine-specific clones in convalescent patients, 304 of 307, or nearly all, reacted only to SARS-CoV-2 spike and did not cross-react with common cold coronaviruses.

Relative to germline, V is 5 bases shorter and J is 4 bases shorter, with 8 bases between their ends. CDR1 and CDR2 are drawn from the germline V gene (reference sequence): DFQATT, SNEGSKA. The CDR3 holds 11 amino acids from the cysteine to the phenylalanine. Solely the CDR3 DNA is kept, with 33 bases framed from the first base. There are a few counts of this clonotype. The target of this receptor is not known. No quality values exist for individual bases; no much larger clone is one base distant. Per the publication, the treatment or condition label means: approximately 10-day PBMC culture with coronavirus spike peptide pools or control peptides (ViraFEST assay). The ViraFEST assay, used in the study, expanded antigen-specific T cells with peptide pools and then identified the expanded clonotypes through TCR sequencing. The positive SARS-CoV-2 PCR tests of the convalescent patients were dated from March to December 2020, before the Alpha, Beta and Delta variants emerged in the United States. PBMCs were cultured at around 2.2 million per well in IMDM supplemented with about 5% human AB serum and roughly 10 IU/ml IL-2, with roughly 10 ug/ml peptide pools added. Half of the culture medium was replaced with fresh IL-2-containing medium on days 3 and 7. Once the cells had been in culture for over nine days, the EasySep CD4+ T cell isolation kit was used to isolate CD4+ T cells by negative selection. PBMCs were separated from whole blood using Ficoll-Paque Plus gradient centrifugation and then either used fresh or cryopreserved at -140C. Culture conditions were generally each tested in triplicate wells.

Libraries came from PCR. DNA from cultured CD4+ T cells underwent TCR sequencing with the Oncomine TCR Beta short-read assay at the Johns Hopkins FTIC core. The QIAamp micro DNA kit was used to extract genomic DNA from the cultured CD4+ T cells. The Oncomine TCR Beta libraries from cultured CD4+ T cells were pooled using unique dual indexes and then sequenced on an Illumina iSeq 100. The original pipeline was this. Non-productive sequences were filtered out, and CDR3s that did not start with C, did not end with F or W, or were shorter than 7 amino acids were discarded. Antigen-specific clonotypes were identified using the MANAFEST web application through comparison of peptide-stimulated wells with reference and other culture wells. For a clone to be called positive, the clone needed an FDR below 0.05, an odds ratio above 5, and a productive frequency above 0.1% in at least two of three replicate wells. A clonotype was classed as cross-reactive if the clonotype showed significant expansion both in SARS-CoV-2 spike wells and in at least one common cold coronavirus spike condition. Levenshtein distances (stringdist) and unrooted phylogenetic trees (ape) in R version 3.6.1 were used to assess CDR3 homology. The public reads were run again by TCRdb, first through fastp at Q25 and then through MiXCR, and only productive beta chains were kept. One record per CDR3 amino acid sequence lists the most common genes and DNA. The V and J calls and clone size come from TCRdb's table, not from the authors' own analysis. Within this sample are more than 9,500 distinct CDR3 sequences, with about 50% of them counted one time only. The ten largest clones capture 20% to 25% of the sample.

The V and J segments used are TRBV20-1 and TRBJ1-2; too little of a D gene remains to name it. This receptor was taken from a human donor with COVID-19. The specimen comprised cultured CD4+ T cells from blood, sampled after SARS-CoV-2 vaccination. The DNA sequence follows: TGCAGTGCTGACCATTCCTATGGCTACACCTTC. This translates into CSADHSYGYTF.